The 11 T cell receptor beta chains below come from one sample, sequenced in a study of OX40 agonist ivuxolimab in advanced cancers. Preparation of the library involved the immunoSEQ multiplex PCR assay. What TCRdb holds here is the immuneACCESS table cut down to in-frame rearrangements. Part of the clones is not present; checked against another copy, under half of the missing clones reflect an unresolved V gene, and the others are unexplained. This sample has about 98,000 clones in its table, and 90% to 95% of those were observed once. The top ten clonotypes cover 0.2% to 0.3% of the sample. Sequencing used CD4+ or CD8+ T cells sorted from blood, obtained in a trial of the OX40 agonist ivuxolimab. The receptors were gathered from an adult with an advanced solid tumor such as melanoma, head and neck, liver or kidney cancer.

This rearrangement joins TRBV15 to TRBJ1-5; D remains ambiguous. CDR3 length equals 13 residues. V dropped 9 bases and J dropped 3 bases, with 12 bases sitting between them. Germline assignment: CDR1 LNHNV and CDR2 YYDKDF (reference sequence). The chain's CDR3 is CATQKGYNQPQHF. DNA of the CDR3: TGTGCCACTCAGAAGGGCTACAATCAGCCCCAGCATTTT.

The chain links TRBV6-6 to TRBJ2-5, with 8 bases fitting TRBD1. Per germline, CDR1 MNHNY and CDR2 SVGAGI (reference sequence). J lost 5 bases, V lost 2 bases, and 4 bases had no gene match. This CDR3 is built from 14 residues. For the CDR3, the DNA is TGTGCCAGCAGTTACCCGACAGGGGTCGAGACCCAGTACTTC. Its protein product is CASSYPTGVETQYF.

This chain uses TRBV28 with TRBJ1-6; 10 bases are a match to TRBD1. Germline V gene sequence: CDR1 MDHEN, CDR2 SYDVKM. V lost 6 bases, J lost 10 bases, and 9 bases stayed unmatched. This CDR3 has 15 residues. The CDR3 here is CASSLLGTGDSPLHF. The DNA for the CDR3 is TGTGCCAGCAGCCTGCTCGGGACAGGGGACTCACCCCTCCACTTT.

The chain is built from TRBV11-2 and TRBJ1-3; D is ambiguous. V lost 6 bases and J 4 bases, leaving 10 bases between the germline ends. Germline V gene sequence: CDR1 SGHAT, CDR2 FQNNGV. The CDR3 runs 13 residues. CDR3 bases: TGTGCCAGCAGGCTTAACCAAGGAAACACCATATATTTT. It specifies CASRLNQGNTIYF.

The chain carries TRBV28 and TRBJ2-1; possibly TRBD2 for D (6 bases). The CDR3 length is 15 residues. Germline loops: CDR1 MDHEN, CDR2 SYDVKM. V lost 5 bases and J 0 bases, leaving 11 bases between the germline ends. CDR3 region: CASSTAGSSYNEQFF. CDR3 bases: TGTGCCAGCAGTACCGCGGGGAGCTCCTACAATGAGCAGTTCTTC.

This clone occurred once. The V and J genes are TRBV25-1 and TRBJ2-3; the match to TRBD1 covers 7 bases. Germline CDR1 and CDR2: MGHDK and SYGVNS. The length of the CDR3 is 17 residues. V shed 5 bases, J shed 0 bases, and the junction held 11 bases outside the gene matches. CDR3 protein: CASSPHVTGPSTDTQYF. The CDR3 nucleotides are TGTGCCAGCAGTCCCCATGTGACAGGGCCTAGCACAGATACGCAGTATTTT. Based on the CDR3 plus reference TRBV25-1 and TRBJ2-3, the full variable domain is EADIYQTPRYLVIGTGKKITLECSQTMGHDKMYWYQQDPGMELHLIHYSYGVNSTEKGDLSSESTVSRIRTEHFPLTLESARPSHTSQYLCASSPHVTGPSTDTQYFGPGTRLTVL.

The J gene is TRBJ2-5, the V gene TRBV5-1, with D possibly called TRBD1 or TRBD2 (5 bases each). The CDR3 sequence is 15 residues long. V was shortened by 0 bases and J by 3 bases, with 12 bases between the two germline ends. CDR1 is SGHRS and CDR2 is YFSETQ in the germline V gene. The CDR3 sequence is CASSLEGTTEETQYF. CDR3 in DNA: TGCGCCAGCAGCTTGGAGGGGACCACCGAAGAGACCCAGTACTTC.

The chain employs TRBV18 and TRBJ2-1; maybe TRBD2 (6 bases). V lost 3 bases and J lost 10, with 19 bases in between. The CDR3 is 15 residues long. Germline V CDR1 and CDR2: KGHSH, LQKENI. CDR3 in amino acids: CASSPRLETSREQFF. In nucleotides, the CDR3 is TGTGCCAGCTCACCGCGACTAGAGACTTCACGAGAGCAGTTCTTC. Drawing the rest from reference TRBV18 and TRBJ2-1, the complete variable domain is NAGVMQNPRHLVRRRGQEARLRCSPMKGHSHVYWYRQLPEEGLKFMVYLQKENIIDESGMPKERFSAEFPKEGPSILRIQQVVRGDSAAYFCASSPRLETSREQFFGPGTRLTVL.

The chain joins TRBV5-1 to TRBJ2-5, with 7 bases that match TRBD2. This CDR3 contains 12 residues. V lost 4 bases to trimming and J lost 5 bases; unmatched junction nucleotides: 2. The germline gives CDR1 SGHRS, CDR2 YFSETQ. The CDR3 bases are TGCGCCAGCAGCCGGGAGGCGGAGACCCAGTACTTC. Translating gives CASSREAETQYF.

This clone was seen a handful of times. The genes are TRBV12-5 and TRBJ2-5; D ambiguous. This CDR3 is 11 amino acids long. V shed 3 bases and J shed 7 bases, with 6 bases lying between them. The V gene's germline CDR1 is LGHNT and CDR2 FRNRAP. The CDR3: CASGFFGTQYF. The CDR3 DNA is TGTGCTAGTGGTTTTTTCGGGACCCAGTACTTC.

The chain has TRBV15 and TRBJ1-6; maybe TRBD1 (5 bases). With 11 bases removed from V and 7 bases from J, the gap between germline ends came to 15 bases. This CDR3 has 13 residues. The germline V gene encodes CDR1 LNHNV and CDR2 YYDKDF (reference sequence). This CDR3 reads CASSGRKNSPLHF. CDR3 coding DNA: TGTGCCTCATCGGGACGGAAGAATTCACCCCTCCACTTT.